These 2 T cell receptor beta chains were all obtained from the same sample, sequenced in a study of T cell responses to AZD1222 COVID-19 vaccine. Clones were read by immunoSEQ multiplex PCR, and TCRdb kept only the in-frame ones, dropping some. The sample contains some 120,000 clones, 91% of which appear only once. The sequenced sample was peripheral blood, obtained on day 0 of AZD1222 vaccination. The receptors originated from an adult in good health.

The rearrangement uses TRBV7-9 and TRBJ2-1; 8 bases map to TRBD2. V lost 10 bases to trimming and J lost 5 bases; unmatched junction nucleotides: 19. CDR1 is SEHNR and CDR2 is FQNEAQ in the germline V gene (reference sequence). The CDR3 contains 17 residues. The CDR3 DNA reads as TGTGCCATCAGAACCGGGACTAGGGATGCCCCCCACAATGAGCAGTTCTTC. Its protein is CAIRTGTRDAPHNEQFF. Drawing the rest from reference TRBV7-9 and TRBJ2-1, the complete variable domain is DTGVSQNPRHKITKRGQNVTFRCDPISEHNRLYWYRQTLGQGPEFLTYFQNEAQLEKSRLLSDRFSAERPKGSFSTLEIQRTEQGDSAMYLCAIRTGTRDAPHNEQFFGPGTRLTVL.

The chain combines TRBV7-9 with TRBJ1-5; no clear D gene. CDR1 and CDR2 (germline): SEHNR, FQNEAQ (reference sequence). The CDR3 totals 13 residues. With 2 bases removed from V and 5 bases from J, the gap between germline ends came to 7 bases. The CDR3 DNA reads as TGTGCCAGCAGCTTAAATTGGGATCAGCCCCAGCATTTT. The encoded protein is CASSLNWDQPQHF.